This TCR beta chain is drawn from a study of cytomegalovirus exposure and HLA in healthy donors. Study-wide results and limits: Among CMV-associated TCR beta chains, most appeared HLA-restricted in a later analysis.

PCR involved 60 Vbeta and 13 Jbeta primers. Profiled with immunoSEQ multiplex PCR; TCRdb holds only in-frame clones, not every one. This sample has about 140,000 clones, with 80% to 90% found just once. V was pared by 5 bases and J by 6 bases, with 4 bases of the junction left unmatched. CDR1 is SGHTA and CDR2 is FQGNSA in the germline V gene. The CDR3 covers 12 residues. This clone was detected only once. Its target is not known. The source is a woman aged 40 to 50 in good health and CMV-seropositive. The V call is TRBV7-2, the J call TRBJ2-7; 7 nucleotides align to TRBD1. The sample consisted of PBMCs. CDR3 amino acids: CASSQTGSEQYF. In DNA form, the CDR3 reads TGTGCCAGCAGCCAGACAGGGAGCGAGCAGTACTTC.